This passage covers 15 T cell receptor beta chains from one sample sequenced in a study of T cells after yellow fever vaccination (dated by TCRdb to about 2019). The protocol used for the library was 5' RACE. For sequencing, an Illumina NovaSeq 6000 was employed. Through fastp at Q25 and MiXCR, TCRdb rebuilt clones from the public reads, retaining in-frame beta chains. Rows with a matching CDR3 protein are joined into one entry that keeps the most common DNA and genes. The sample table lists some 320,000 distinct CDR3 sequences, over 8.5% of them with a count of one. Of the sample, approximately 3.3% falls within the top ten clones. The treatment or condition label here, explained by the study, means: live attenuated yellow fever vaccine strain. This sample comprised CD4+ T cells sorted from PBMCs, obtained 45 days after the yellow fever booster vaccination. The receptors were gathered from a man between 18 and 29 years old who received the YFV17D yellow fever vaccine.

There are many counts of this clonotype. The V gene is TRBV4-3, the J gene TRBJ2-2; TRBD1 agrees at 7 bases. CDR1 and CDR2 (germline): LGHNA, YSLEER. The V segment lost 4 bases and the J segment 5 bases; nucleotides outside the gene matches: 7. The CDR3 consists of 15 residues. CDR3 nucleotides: TGCGCCAGCAGCCCCAGGGGGTCGATGACCGGGGAGCTGTTTTTT. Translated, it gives CASSPRGSMTGELFF.

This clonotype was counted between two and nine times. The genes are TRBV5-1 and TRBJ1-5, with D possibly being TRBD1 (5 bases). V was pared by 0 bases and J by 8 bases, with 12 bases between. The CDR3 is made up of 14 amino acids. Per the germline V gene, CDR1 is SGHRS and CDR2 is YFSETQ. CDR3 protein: CASSLAGDWEPQHF. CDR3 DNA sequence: TGCGCCAGCAGCTTGGCGGGGGACTGGGAGCCCCAGCATTTT.

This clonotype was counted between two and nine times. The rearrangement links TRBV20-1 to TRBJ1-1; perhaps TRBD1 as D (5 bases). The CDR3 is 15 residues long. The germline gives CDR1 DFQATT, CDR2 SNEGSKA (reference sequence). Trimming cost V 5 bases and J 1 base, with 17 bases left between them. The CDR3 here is CSAASGGRANTEAFF. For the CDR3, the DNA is TGCAGTGCTGCCTCAGGTGGCAGGGCGAACACTGAAGCTTTCTTT.

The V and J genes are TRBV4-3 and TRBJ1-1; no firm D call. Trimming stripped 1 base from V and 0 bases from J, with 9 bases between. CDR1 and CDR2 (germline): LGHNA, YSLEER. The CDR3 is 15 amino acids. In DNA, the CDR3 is TGCGCCAGCAGCCAAGGGAACAGATTGAACACTGAAGCTTTCTTT. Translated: CASSQGNRLNTEAFF.

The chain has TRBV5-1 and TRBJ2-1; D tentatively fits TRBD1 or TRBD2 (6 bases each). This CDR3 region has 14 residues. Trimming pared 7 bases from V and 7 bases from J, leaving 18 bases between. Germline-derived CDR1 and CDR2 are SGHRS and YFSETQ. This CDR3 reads CASALEGGWNEQFF. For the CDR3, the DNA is TGCGCCAGCGCCTTAGAGGGGGGTTGGAATGAGCAGTTCTTC.

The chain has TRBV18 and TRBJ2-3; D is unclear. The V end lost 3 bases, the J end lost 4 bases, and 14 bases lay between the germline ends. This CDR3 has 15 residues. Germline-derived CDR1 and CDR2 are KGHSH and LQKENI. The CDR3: CASSPPSRVPDTQYF. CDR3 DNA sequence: TGTGCCAGCTCACCCCCCTCCCGGGTCCCAGATACGCAGTATTTT.

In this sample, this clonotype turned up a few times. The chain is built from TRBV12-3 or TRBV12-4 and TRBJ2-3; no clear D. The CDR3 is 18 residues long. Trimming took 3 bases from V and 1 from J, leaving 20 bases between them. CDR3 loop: CASSLIGAEPSGTDTQYF. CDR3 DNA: TGTGCCAGCAGTTTGATAGGTGCGGAACCGTCGGGCACAGATACGCAGTATTTT.

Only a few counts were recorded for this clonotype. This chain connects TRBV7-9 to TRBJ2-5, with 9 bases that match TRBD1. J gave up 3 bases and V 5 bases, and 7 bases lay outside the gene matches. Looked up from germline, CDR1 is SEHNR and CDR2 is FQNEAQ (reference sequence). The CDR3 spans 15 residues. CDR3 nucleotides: TGTGCCAGCAGCGCTGACAGGGGGTACGAAGAGACCCAGTACTTC. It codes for CASSADRGYEETQYF.

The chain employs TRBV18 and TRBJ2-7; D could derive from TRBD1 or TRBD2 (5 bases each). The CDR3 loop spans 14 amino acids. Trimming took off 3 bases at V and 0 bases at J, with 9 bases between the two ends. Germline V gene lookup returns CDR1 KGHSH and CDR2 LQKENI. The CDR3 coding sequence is TGTGCCAGCTCACCCGGGACGTACTCCTACGAGCAGTACTTC. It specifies CASSPGTYSYEQYF.

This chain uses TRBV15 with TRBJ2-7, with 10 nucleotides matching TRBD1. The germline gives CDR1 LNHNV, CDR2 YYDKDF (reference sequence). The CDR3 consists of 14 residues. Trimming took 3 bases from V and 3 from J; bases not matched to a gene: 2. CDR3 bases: TGTGCCACCAGCAGGGACAGGGGGGACTACGAGCAGTACGTC. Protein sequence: CATSRDRGDYEQYV.

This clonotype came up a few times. The CDR3 nucleotides read TGTGCCAGCAGCGTACAAGCCGGGACTAGCGCGCATGAGCAGTTCTTC. Translating gives CASSVQAGTSAHEQFF. V is TRBV9 and J is TRBJ2-1; 10 bases line up with TRBD2. Germline V lookup: CDR1 SGDLS, CDR2 YYNGEE. V lost 1 base and J lost 8; bases outside the gene matches: 9. The CDR3 loop spans 16 amino acids.

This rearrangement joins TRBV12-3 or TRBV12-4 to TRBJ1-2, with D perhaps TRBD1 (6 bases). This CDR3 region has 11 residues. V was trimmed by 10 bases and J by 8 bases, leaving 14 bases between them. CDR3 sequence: CATIIGGGYTF. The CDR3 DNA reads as TGTGCCACCATTATAGGGGGAGGCTACACCTTC.

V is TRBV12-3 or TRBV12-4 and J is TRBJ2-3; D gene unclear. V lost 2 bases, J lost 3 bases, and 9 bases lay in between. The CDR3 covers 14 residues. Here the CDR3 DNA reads TGTGCCAGCAGTTTATCGTTAGTTACAGATACGCAGTATTTT. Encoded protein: CASSLSLVTDTQYF.

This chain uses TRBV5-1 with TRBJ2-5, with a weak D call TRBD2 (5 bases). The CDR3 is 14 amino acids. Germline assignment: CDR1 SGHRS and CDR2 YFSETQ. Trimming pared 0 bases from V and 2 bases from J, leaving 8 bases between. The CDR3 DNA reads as TGCGCCAGCAGCTTGGTTCGGGATCAAGAGACCCAGTACTTC. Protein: CASSLVRDQETQYF.

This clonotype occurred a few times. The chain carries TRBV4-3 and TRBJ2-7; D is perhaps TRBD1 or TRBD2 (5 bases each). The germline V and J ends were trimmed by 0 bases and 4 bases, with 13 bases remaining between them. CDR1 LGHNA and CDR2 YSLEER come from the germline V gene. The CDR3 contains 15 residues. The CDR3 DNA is TGCGCCAGCAGCCAAGATCCCCAGGGACGGTACGAGCAGTACTTC. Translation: CASSQDPQGRYEQYF.